This TCR beta chain was sequenced for a study of CD8 T cells in ankylosing spondylitis. Study-level results: In the blood and synovial fluid of reactive arthritis, some motif variants had been previously reported. Matched ankylosing spondylitis synovial fluid reportedly contained a significantly enriched population of disease-linked clones.

This CDR3 is built from 15 residues. The germline CDR1 and CDR2 sequences are MGHRA and YSYEKL. The V gene lost 0 bases and the J gene lost 4 bases, with 13 bases spanning the gap. This clonotype was counted many times. Its specificity is not known. TCRdb independently ran MiXCR on the 5' RACE reads; one entry per CDR3 protein. Among about 35,000 distinct CDR3 sequences listed, under 13% were seen once. The chain carries TRBV4-1 and TRBJ2-7; D is unresolved. The receptor was isolated from a male donor with ankylosing spondylitis or in good health (not recorded which). The sequenced sample was blood, either unsorted or a sorted T cell fraction (not recorded which). The CDR3: CASSQDKGFAYEQYF. CDR3 sequence (DNA): TGCGCCAGCAGCCAAGACAAGGGTTTCGCGTACGAGCAGTACTTC.